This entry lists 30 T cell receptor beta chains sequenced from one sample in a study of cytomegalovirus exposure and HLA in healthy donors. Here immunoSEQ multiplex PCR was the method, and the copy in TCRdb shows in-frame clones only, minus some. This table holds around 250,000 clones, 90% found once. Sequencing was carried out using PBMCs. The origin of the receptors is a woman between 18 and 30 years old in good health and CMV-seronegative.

CDR3 region: CASSFSVAGTGGNYGYTF. CDR3 nucleotide sequence: TGTGCCAGCAGTTTTTCCGTCGCGGGGACAGGGGGAAACTATGGCTACACCTTC. The J gene is TRBJ1-2, the V gene TRBV28; 11 bases fit TRBD1. Per germline, CDR1 MDHEN and CDR2 SYDVKM. Trimming cost V 3 bases and J 2 bases; bases outside gene matches: 11. This CDR3 has 18 amino acids.

CDR3 loop: CASSLGSGGQETQYF. Here the CDR3 DNA reads TGCGCCAGCAGTCTTGGTAGCGGGGGTCAAGAGACCCAGTACTTC. The chain carries TRBV10-1 and TRBJ2-5, with 9 bases that match TRBD2. V lost 5 bases, J lost 2 bases, and 6 bases stayed unmatched. CDR3 length: 15 amino acids. Looked up from germline, CDR1 is WNHNN and CDR2 is SYGVQD (reference sequence).

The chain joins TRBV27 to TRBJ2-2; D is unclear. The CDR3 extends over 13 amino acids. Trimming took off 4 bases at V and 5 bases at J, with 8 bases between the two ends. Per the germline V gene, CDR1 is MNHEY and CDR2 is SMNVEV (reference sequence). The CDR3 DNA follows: TGTGCCAGCAGTTCTAAACTTACCGGGGAGCTGTTTTTT. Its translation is CASSSKLTGELFF.

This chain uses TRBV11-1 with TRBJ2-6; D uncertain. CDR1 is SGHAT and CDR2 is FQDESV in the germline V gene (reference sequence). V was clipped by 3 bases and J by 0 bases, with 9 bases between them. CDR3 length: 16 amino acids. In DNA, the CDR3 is TGTGCCAGCAGCTTGGCAGATAACTCTGGGGCCAACGTCCTGACTTTC. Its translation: CASSLADNSGANVLTF.

CDR3 nucleotide sequence: TGTGCCAGCAGTGAAGCGCTTCGGGGTGTGGGGACAGGTCCTTTTAATCAGCCCCAGCATTTT. Protein sequence: CASSEALRGVGTGPFNQPQHF. The chain has TRBV2 and TRBJ1-5, with TRBD1 matching 8 bases. The germline CDR1 and CDR2 sequences are SNHLY and FYNNEI. Losses at the gene ends were 0 bases for V and 4 bases for J; bases not matched to a gene: 20. The CDR3 covers 21 residues. Full variable domain (remainder filled in from reference TRBV2 and TRBJ1-5): EPEVTQTPSHQVTQMGQEVILRCVPISNHLYFYWYRQILGQKVEFLVSFYNNEISEKSEIFDDQFSVERPDGSNFTLKIRSTKLEDSAMYFCASSEALRGVGTGPFNQPQHFGDGTRLSIL.

CDR3 nucleotides: TGCAGTGCTGGCCGGGAAAACATTCAGTACTTC. Protein sequence: CSAGRENIQYF. The rearrangement links TRBV20-1 to TRBJ2-4; D not certain. The germline CDR1 and CDR2 sequences are DFQATT and SNEGSKA (reference sequence). The CDR3 sequence is 11 residues long. The V gene lost 5 bases and the J gene lost 5 bases, with 7 bases spanning the gap.

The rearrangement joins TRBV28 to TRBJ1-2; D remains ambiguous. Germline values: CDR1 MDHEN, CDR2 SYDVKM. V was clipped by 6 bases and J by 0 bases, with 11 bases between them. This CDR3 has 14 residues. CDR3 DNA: TGTGCCAGCAGCCTCGACATTCCTAACTATGGCTACACCTTC. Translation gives CASSLDIPNYGYTF.

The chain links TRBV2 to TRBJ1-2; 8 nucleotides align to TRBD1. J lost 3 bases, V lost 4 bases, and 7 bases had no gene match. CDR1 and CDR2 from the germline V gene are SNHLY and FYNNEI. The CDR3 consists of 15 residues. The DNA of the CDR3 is TGTGCCAGCAGTGGGACGACAGGGGTGGACTATGGCTACACCTTC. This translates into CASSGTTGVDYGYTF.

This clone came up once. CDR3 sequence: CASRRDADTQYF. CDR3 in DNA: TGTGCCAGCAGGCGGGACGCAGATACGCAGTATTTT. The rearrangement uses TRBV2 and TRBJ2-3; D may be TRBD2 (6 bases). The CDR3 has 12 amino acids. The V end lost 6 bases, the J end lost 4 bases, and 8 bases lay between the germline ends. Per the germline V gene, CDR1 is SNHLY and CDR2 is FYNNEI.

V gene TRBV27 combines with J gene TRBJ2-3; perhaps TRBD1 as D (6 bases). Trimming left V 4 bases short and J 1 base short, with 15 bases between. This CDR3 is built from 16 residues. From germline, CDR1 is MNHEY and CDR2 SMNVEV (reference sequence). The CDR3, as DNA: TGTGCCAGCAGTTCATGGGGTGGGACACGCACAGATACGCAGTATTTT. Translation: CASSSWGGTRTDTQYF.

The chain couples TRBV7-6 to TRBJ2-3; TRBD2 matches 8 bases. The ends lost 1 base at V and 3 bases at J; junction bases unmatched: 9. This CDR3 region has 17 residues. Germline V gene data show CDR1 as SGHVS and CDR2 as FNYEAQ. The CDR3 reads CASSLDVPGGPTDTQYF. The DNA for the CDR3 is TGTGCCAGCAGCTTAGATGTACCGGGGGGGCCGACAGATACGCAGTATTTT.

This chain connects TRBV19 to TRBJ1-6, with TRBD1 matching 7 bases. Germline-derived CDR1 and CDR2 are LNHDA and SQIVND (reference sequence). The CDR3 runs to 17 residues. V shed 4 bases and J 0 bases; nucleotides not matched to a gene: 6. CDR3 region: CASSRQGPSSYNSPLHF. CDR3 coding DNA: TGTGCCAGTAGTAGACAGGGCCCGAGCTCCTATAATTCACCCCTCCACTTT.

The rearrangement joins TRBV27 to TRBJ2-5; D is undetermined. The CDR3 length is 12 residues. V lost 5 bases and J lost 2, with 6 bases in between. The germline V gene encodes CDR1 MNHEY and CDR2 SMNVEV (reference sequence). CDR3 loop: CASSPDQETQYF. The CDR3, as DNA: TGTGCCAGCAGTCCAGATCAAGAGACCCAGTACTTC.

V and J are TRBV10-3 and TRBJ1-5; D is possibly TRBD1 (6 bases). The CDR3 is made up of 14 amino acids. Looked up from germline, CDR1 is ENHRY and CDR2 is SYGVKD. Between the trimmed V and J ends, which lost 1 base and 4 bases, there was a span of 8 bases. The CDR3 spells CAISEWTVNQPQHF. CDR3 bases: TGTGCCATCAGTGAGTGGACAGTTAATCAGCCCCAGCATTTT.

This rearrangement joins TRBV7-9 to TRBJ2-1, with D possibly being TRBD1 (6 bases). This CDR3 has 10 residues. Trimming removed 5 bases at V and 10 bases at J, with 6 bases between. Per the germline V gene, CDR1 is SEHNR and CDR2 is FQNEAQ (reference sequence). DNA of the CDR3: TGTGCCAGCAGCGGGACAGAGCAGTTCTTC. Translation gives CASSGTEQFF.

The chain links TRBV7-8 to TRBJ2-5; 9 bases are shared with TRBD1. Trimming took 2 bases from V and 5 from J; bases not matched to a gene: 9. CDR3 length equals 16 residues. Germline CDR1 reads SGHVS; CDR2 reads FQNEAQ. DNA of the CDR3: TGTGCCAGCAGCTTATGGGGGACAGGGCGCAGGGAGACCCAGTACTTC. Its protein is CASSLWGTGRRETQYF. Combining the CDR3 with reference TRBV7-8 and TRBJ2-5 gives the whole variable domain GAGVSQSPRYKVAKRGQDVALRCDPISGHVSLFWYQQALGQGPEFLTYFQNEAQLDKSGLPSDRFFAERPEGSVSTLKIQRTQQEDSAVYLCASSLWGTGRRETQYFGPGTRLLVL.

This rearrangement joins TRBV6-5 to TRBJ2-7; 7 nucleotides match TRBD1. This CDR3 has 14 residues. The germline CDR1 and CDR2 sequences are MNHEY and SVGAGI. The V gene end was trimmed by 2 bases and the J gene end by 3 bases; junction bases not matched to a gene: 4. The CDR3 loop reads CASSYPGDSYEQYF. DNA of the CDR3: TGTGCCAGCAGTTACCCCGGGGACAGCTACGAGCAGTACTTC.

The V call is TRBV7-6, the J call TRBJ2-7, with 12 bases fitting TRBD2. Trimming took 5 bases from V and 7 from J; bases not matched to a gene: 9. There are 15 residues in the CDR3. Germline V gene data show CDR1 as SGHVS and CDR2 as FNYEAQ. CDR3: CASSEPSGGAGEQYF. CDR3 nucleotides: TGTGCCAGCAGCGAACCTAGCGGGGGGGCCGGGGAGCAGTACTTC.

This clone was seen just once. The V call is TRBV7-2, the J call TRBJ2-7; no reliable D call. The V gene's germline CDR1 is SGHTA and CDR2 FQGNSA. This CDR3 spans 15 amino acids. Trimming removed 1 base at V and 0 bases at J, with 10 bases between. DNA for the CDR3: TGTGCCAGCAGCTTAGATGCAGGTAGCTCCTACGAGCAGTACTTC. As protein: CASSLDAGSSYEQYF.

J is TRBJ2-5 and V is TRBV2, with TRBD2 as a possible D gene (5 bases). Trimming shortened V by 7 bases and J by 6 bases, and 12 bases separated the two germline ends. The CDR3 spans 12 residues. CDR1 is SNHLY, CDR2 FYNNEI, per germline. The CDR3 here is CASIGERKTQYF. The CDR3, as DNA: TGTGCCAGCATCGGGGAGCGAAAGACCCAGTACTTC. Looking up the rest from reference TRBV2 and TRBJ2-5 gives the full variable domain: EPEVTQTPSHQVTQMGQEVILRCVPISNHLYFYWYRQILGQKVEFLVSFYNNEISEKSEIFDDQFSVERPDGSNFTLKIRSTKLEDSAMYFCASIGERKTQYFGPGTRLLVL.

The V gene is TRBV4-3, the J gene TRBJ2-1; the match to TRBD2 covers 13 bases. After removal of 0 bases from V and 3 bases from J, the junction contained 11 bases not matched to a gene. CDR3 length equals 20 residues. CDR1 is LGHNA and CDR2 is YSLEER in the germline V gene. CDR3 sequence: CASSQDRTSGGTPHYNEQFF. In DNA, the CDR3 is TGCGCCAGCAGCCAAGATCGGACTAGCGGGGGTACACCCCACTACAATGAGCAGTTCTTC.

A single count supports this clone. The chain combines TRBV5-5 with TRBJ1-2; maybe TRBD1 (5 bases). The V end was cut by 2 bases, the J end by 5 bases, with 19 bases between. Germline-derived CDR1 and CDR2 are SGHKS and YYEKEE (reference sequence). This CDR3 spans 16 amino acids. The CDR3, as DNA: TGTGCCAGCAGCTTCGTTTTGCTTGTCGGACAATATGGCTACACCTTC. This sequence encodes CASSFVLLVGQYGYTF.

The CDR3 reads CSVGGRTSGGYEQYF. CDR3 nucleotide sequence: TGCAGCGTTGGGGGAAGGACTAGCGGGGGTTACGAGCAGTACTTC. V is TRBV29-1 and J is TRBJ2-7, with 13 bases matching TRBD2. The germline gives CDR1 SQVTM, CDR2 ANQGSEA. The CDR3 has 15 amino acids. With 4 bases clipped from V and 4 bases from J, the junction kept 7 bases outside the gene matches.

The CDR3 loop reads CASSLPSGVDTEAFF. Written as DNA, the CDR3 is TGTGCCAGCAGTTTACCGTCCGGGGTTGACACTGAAGCTTTCTTT. The chain combines TRBV28 with TRBJ1-1; D remains unclear. CDR3 size: 15 residues. V lost 2 bases and J 3 bases, leaving 13 bases between the germline ends. Germline CDR1 is MDHEN and CDR2 is SYDVKM.

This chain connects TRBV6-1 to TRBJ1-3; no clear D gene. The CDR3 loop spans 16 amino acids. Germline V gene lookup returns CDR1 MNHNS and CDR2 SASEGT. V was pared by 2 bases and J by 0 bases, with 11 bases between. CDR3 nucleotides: TGTGCCAGCAGTGAACACCCTGAGGCCTCTGGAAACACCATATATTTT. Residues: CASSEHPEASGNTIYF.

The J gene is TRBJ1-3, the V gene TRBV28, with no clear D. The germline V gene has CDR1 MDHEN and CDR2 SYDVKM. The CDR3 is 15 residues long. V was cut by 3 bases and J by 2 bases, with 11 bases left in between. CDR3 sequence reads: CASSFSGLAGNTIYF. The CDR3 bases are TGTGCCAGCAGTTTTTCAGGACTGGCTGGAAACACCATATATTTT.

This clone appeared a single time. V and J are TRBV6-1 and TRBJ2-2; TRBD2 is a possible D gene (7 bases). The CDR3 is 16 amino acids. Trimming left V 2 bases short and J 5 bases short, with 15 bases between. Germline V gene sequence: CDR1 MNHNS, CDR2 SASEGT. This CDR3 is CASSEYGGGGTGELFF. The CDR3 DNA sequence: TGTGCCAGCAGTGAATACGGAGGGGGAGGGACCGGGGAGCTGTTTTTT.

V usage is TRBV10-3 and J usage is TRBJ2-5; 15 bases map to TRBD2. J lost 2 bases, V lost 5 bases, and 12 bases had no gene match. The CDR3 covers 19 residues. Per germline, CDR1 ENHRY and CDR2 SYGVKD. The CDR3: CAISPVPGLAGGLQETQYF. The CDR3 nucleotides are TGTGCCATCAGTCCAGTCCCGGGACTAGCGGGGGGACTACAAGAGACCCAGTACTTC.

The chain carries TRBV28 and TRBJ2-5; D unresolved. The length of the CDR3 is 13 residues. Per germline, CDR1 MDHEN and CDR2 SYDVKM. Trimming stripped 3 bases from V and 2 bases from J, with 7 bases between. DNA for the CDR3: TGTGCCAGCAGTTTTGGGCAGCAAGAGACCCAGTACTTC. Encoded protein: CASSFGQQETQYF. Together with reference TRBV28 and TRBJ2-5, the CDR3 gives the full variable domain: DVKVTQSSRYLVKRTGEKVFLECVQDMDHENMFWYRQDPGLGLRLIYFSYDVKMKEKGDIPEGYSVSREKKERFSLILESASTNQTSMYLCASSFGQQETQYFGPGTRLLVL.

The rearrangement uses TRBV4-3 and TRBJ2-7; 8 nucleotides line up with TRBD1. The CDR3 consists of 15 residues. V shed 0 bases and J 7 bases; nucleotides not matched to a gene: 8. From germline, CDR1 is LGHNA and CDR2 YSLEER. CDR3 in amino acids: CASSQETGGMGEQYF. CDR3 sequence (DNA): TGCGCCAGCAGCCAAGAAACAGGGGGAATGGGTGAGCAGTACTTC.